This T cell receptor (beta chain) was identified in a study of blood T cell repertoires in COVID-19. Measured with immunoSEQ multiplex PCR; TCRdb has only the in-frame clones, and not every one. The data hold about 400,000 clones, with 85% to 90% observed a single time. Across roughly 25 US areas, participants ranged in age from roughly 18 to 95 years. Participant-reported clinical history was the basis for cohort assignment. V shed 3 bases and J shed 0 bases, with 12 bases lying between them. Per germline, CDR1 MGHDK and CDR2 SYGVNS. This CDR3 comprises 15 residues. The TCR sequence derives from a woman in her twenties or thirties who had recovered from COVID-19. Sequences were obtained from PBMCs or T cells enriched from blood (not recorded which). This chain links TRBV25-1 with TRBJ2-7, with D possibly matching TRBD2 (5 bases). The CDR3 DNA is TGTGCCAGCAGTGACGGAGCGGCCTACTCCTACGAGCAGTACTTC. Its translation: CASSDGAAYSYEQYF.